This TCR beta chain came from a study of cytomegalovirus exposure and HLA in healthy donors. As for the study in general: HLA-typed donors were the source of about 85 million unique TCRs held in an early data release. Findings and limits, study-wide: TCR beta chains numbering some 150 were designated cytomegalovirus-associated.

About this clone: Its specificity is unknown.

Germline CDR1 and CDR2: LNHDA and SQIVND (reference sequence). V was pared by 6 bases and J by 4 bases, with 14 bases between. The CDR3 loop spans 14 amino acids. Vbeta (60) and Jbeta (13) primers were used in the PCR. The authors' processing: About 11 million of tens of millions of unique TCR beta chains were shared, per a later count. TCRdb's copy holds only in-frame clones and misses some; the assay was immunoSEQ multiplex PCR. V and J calls and clone size are as listed in that table; D and trimming were resolved from the DNA. This repertoire comprises fewer than 150,000 clones; its ten largest clones make up roughly 2%.

The chain links TRBV19 to TRBJ2-3; D might be TRBD2 (6 bases). Sequenced sample: PBMCs. The clonotype comes from a woman aged 55-70 years in good health and CMV-seronegative. The CDR3 is CASRSGGSPDTQYF. The CDR3 DNA reads as TGTGCCAGTAGGTCCGGGGGAAGCCCAGATACGCAGTATTTT.